This TCR beta chain was identified in a study of blood T cell repertoires in COVID-19. The V gene's germline CDR1 is KGHSH and CDR2 LQKENI. Trimming removed 2 bases from V and 9 bases from J, with 20 bases in between. This CDR3 spans 17 amino acids. Method: immunoSEQ multiplex PCR; TCRdb's copy keeps in-frame clones and lacks some. The top ten hold under 2% of the sample, which has 200,000 or so clones, around 89% seen once. This chain joins TRBV18 and TRBJ1-6; the D gene is possibly TRBD1 (5 bases). The sequence was obtained from a man between 65 and 80 years old with acute or convalescent COVID-19. Material for sequencing was peripheral blood. CDR3 loop: CASSPTTGGGFGSPLHF. CDR3 nucleotide sequence: TGTGCCAGCTCACCAACTACGGGCGGGGGTTTTGGTTCACCCCTCCACTTT.